What follows describes a single T cell receptor beta chain. The sample comes from a study of shared clonotypes between healthy human individuals. CDR1 is SGHNT, CDR2 YYREEE, per germline (reference sequence). V lost 4 bases and J 5 bases, leaving 10 bases between the germline ends. The CDR3 spans 13 residues. Profiled with immunoSEQ multiplex PCR; TCRdb holds only in-frame clones, not every one. The sample records about 2.1 million clones, about 93% being singletons. Naive-designated CD8 cells lacked CD45RO, were positively enriched for CCR7, and omitted terminally differentiated effector memory CD45RA+ cells.

The material sequenced was naive CD8+ T cells from PBMCs. The source is a man aged 18 to 30 in good health. Some clones in this sample may be carry-over from other donors' samples. The chain links TRBV5-4 to TRBJ2-1; D is uncertain. The CDR3 nucleotides read TGTGCCAGCAGCCACCTGCCCCACAATGAGCAGTTCTTC. Translating gives CASSHLPHNEQFF. Full variable domain (outside the CDR3, taken from reference TRBV5-4 and TRBJ2-1): ETGVTQSPTHLIKTRGQQVTLRCSSQSGHNTVSWYQQALGQGPQFIFQYYREEENGRGNFPPRFSGLQFPNYSSELNVNALELDDSALYLCASSHLPHNEQFFGPGTRLTVL.